This TCR beta chain was observed in a study of monozygotic twins with cystic fibrosis. The study's findings and limits: Monozygotic CF twins shared more identical nucleotide clonotypes than unrelated patients.

Clones were read by immunoSEQ multiplex PCR, and TCRdb kept only the in-frame ones, dropping some. The sample lists 15,000 or so clones, 85% seen once, with about 0.95% in the top ten. V shed 4 bases and J shed 8 bases, with 12 bases lying between them. The germline CDR1 and CDR2 sequences are WSHSY and SAAADI. The CDR3 has 13 amino acids. As to this clone: Its specificity is unknown.

This receptor was obtained from a boy under 18 with cystic fibrosis. The rearrangement uses TRBV10-2 and TRBJ1-5; D remains ambiguous. The sequencing sample was made of blood. The CDR3 loop reads CASSGKGMEPQHF. The CDR3 DNA reads TGCGCCAGCAGTGGAAAGGGAATGGAGCCCCAGCATTTT.